A selection of T cell receptor beta chains follows, all from one sample in a study of T cells in Graves' hyperthyroidism and ophthalmopathy. TCRdb fed the multiplex PCR reads into MiXCR, producing one record per CDR3 protein. The top ten clones hold 7.5% to 9% of a sample with around 440,000 distinct CDR3 sequences, roughly 14% of them seen once. What was sequenced was blood. The source is a woman aged 18 to 35 with Graves' hyperthyroidism. The conserved cysteine and the conserved F or W are not part of the CDR3 here. The order of the fields is V gene, CDR3 protein.

v_call: TRBV12-3/TRBV12-4
cdr3_aa: ASSFRTDTQY

v_call: TRBV10-3
cdr3_aa: AIRPDRAPNEQF

v_call: TRBV24-1
cdr3_aa: ATTGPWTENEQF

v_call: TRBV4-2
cdr3_aa: ASSQELKDGSNQPQH

v_call: TRBV20-1
cdr3_aa: SARPSGRGAYNEQF

v_call: TRBV5-1
cdr3_aa: ASSARGQVHDNEQF

v_call: TRBV12-3/TRBV12-4
cdr3_aa: ASSIRLAGPYEQY

v_call: TRBV4-1
cdr3_aa: ASSHPGLLKYEQY

v_call: TRBV2
cdr3_aa: ASSMTGPYSNQPQH

v_call: TRBV7-8
cdr3_aa: ASSLGWLAGDPDTQY

v_call: TRBV7-3
cdr3_aa: ASSLRAKRIYEQY

v_call: TRBV2
cdr3_aa: ASIGTGGHEQF

v_call: TRBV7-9
cdr3_aa: ASISPGGSYNEQF

v_call: TRBV7-3
cdr3_aa: ASSLNGGTETQY

v_call: TRBV10-3
cdr3_aa: AISEKLVGRGTEAF

v_call: TRBV25-1
cdr3_aa: ASSDLGGLETQY

v_call: TRBV2
cdr3_aa: ASSEGGGANTGELF

v_call: TRBV2
cdr3_aa: ASSRDREKETQY

v_call: TRBV10-3
cdr3_aa: AISEFSAADLYEQY

v_call: TRBV6-5
cdr3_aa: ASSYSRWENYGYT

v_call: TRBV6-1
cdr3_aa: ASSESGSGRVSTGELF

v_call: TRBV13
cdr3_aa: ASSASGTGPTYEQY

v_call: TRBV6-1
cdr3_aa: ASRRQGSYNEQF

v_call: TRBV28
cdr3_aa: ASLRDVLQGGYT

v_call: TRBV20-1
cdr3_aa: SVRSGANEQF

v_call: TRBV20-1
cdr3_aa: SASPSGRTGFGETQY

v_call: TRBV7-6
cdr3_aa: ASSRPGGGSQETQY

v_call: TRBV30
cdr3_aa: AWGAGGTQY

v_call: TRBV6-1
cdr3_aa: ASSKARGWDEKLF

v_call: TRBV6-1
cdr3_aa: ASSEAPFNQPQH

v_call: TRBV7-8
cdr3_aa: ASSSSVAGSNQPQH

v_call: TRBV28
cdr3_aa: ASTASAQAGGNSYEQY

v_call: TRBV25-1
cdr3_aa: ASSEWTGSGGYT

v_call: TRBV10-3
cdr3_aa: AISGGQGTNSPLH

v_call: TRBV12-3/TRBV12-4
cdr3_aa: ASSFPGHLGDQPQH

v_call: TRBV24-1
cdr3_aa: ATSEDSDTQY

v_call: TRBV2
cdr3_aa: ASSEEGRGTGKLF

v_call: TRBV29-1
cdr3_aa: SVHESRGNEQF

v_call: TRBV2
cdr3_aa: ASSESQFRRADTQY

v_call: TRBV5-1
cdr3_aa: ASSRDKSLGETQY

v_call: TRBV14
cdr3_aa: ASSQAAAARTDTQY

v_call: TRBV5-1
cdr3_aa: ASTAMNTEAF

v_call: TRBV6-1
cdr3_aa: ASSEMGTGELF

v_call: TRBV20-1
cdr3_aa: SARGSDAPLYEQY

v_call: TRBV4-1
cdr3_aa: ASSQEGSGRFLETQY

v_call: TRBV7-2
cdr3_aa: ASSRAHTGGNTIY

v_call: TRBV19
cdr3_aa: AAEGVRGPGELF